Listed here are 24 T cell receptor beta chains from one sample, sequenced in a study of cytomegalovirus exposure and HLA in healthy donors. Primers included in the PCR were 60 Vbeta and 13 Jbeta primers. The table came from immunoSEQ multiplex PCR; TCRdb's copy has only in-frame clones and leaves some out. Here the sample spans 85,000 to 100,000 clones, about 90% being singletons. Sequencing was carried out using PBMCs. These receptors originate from a man in his late teens or twenties in good health and CMV-seronegative.

V and J are TRBV18 and TRBJ2-3; the match to TRBD2 covers 8 bases. The junction had 5 bases not matched to a gene; V was cut back by 1 base and J by 2 bases. The CDR3 is 16 residues long. CDR1 is KGHSH, CDR2 LQKENI, per germline. The CDR3 protein is CASSPLAGGYTDTQYF. The CDR3 DNA follows: TGTGCCAGCTCACCACTGGCGGGAGGTTACACAGATACGCAGTATTTT.

The CDR3 loop reads CAISEGGQAYGYTF. The CDR3 DNA reads TGTGCCATCAGTGAAGGGGGACAGGCCTATGGCTACACCTTC. The chain couples TRBV10-3 to TRBJ1-2; TRBD1 agrees at 8 bases. The J segment lost 4 bases and the V segment lost 3 bases, leaving 4 bases of the junction unmatched. CDR3 size: 14 residues. The germline CDR1 and CDR2 sequences are ENHRY and SYGVKD.

The rearrangement uses TRBV11-1 and TRBJ2-7, with 8 bases that match TRBD1. Germline V gives CDR1 SGHAT, CDR2 FQDESV (reference sequence). CDR3 size: 12 residues. The J segment lost 7 bases and the V segment lost 5 bases, leaving 4 bases of the junction unmatched. In nucleotides, the CDR3 is TGTGCCAGCAGCCAAACAGGGGGAGAGCAGTACTTC. Translating gives CASSQTGGEQYF.

The chain uses TRBV19 and TRBJ2-5, with a possible D match to TRBD1 (7 bases). V shed 1 base and J shed 11 bases, with 14 bases lying between them. Germline V gives CDR1 LNHDA, CDR2 SQIVND (reference sequence). There are 13 residues in the CDR3. CDR3 nucleotide sequence: TGTGCCAGTAGTATAGGGGCCGGGGGACAGCAGTACTTC. This codes for CASSIGAGGQQYF.

This clone has only a few counts. Relative to the germline gene, one junction end is altered; a read error may explain this. The V and J genes are TRBV5-8 and TRBJ1-1, with TRBD1 identical over 9 bases. The germline CDR1 and CDR2 sequences are SGHTS and YDEGEE. The CDR3 has 11 amino acids. CDR3 protein: CASGLRDREFF. The DNA for the CDR3 is TGTGCCAGCGGCTTGCGGGACAGGGAGTTCTTT.

The genes are TRBV28 and TRBJ1-2; 8 nucleotides agree with TRBD1. In germline, CDR1 is MDHEN, CDR2 SYDVKM. The CDR3 has 15 residues. Unmatched junction bases numbered 11, after V lost 6 bases and J lost 5 bases. This CDR3 reads CASRDPGQALYGYTF. For the CDR3, the DNA is TGTGCCAGCAGAGATCCGGGACAGGCCCTGTATGGCTACACCTTC.

The rearrangement uses TRBV25-1 and TRBJ2-2; 7 bases are a match to TRBD1. In germline, CDR1 is MGHDK, CDR2 SYGVNS. This CDR3 region has 13 residues. V gave up 5 bases and J gave up 6 bases; unmatched junction bases: 3. The CDR3 sequence: CASSRGTAGELFF. The CDR3, as DNA: TGTGCCAGCAGTCGAGGGACAGCCGGGGAGCTGTTTTTT. The whole variable domain, remainder taken from reference TRBV25-1 and TRBJ2-2, is EADIYQTPRYLVIGTGKKITLECSQTMGHDKMYWYQQDPGMELHLIHYSYGVNSTEKGDLSSESTVSRIRTEHFPLTLESARPSHTSQYLCASSRGTAGELFFGEGSRLTVL.

The rearrangement uses TRBV29-1 and TRBJ2-7, with 9 bases lining up with TRBD2. The CDR3 sequence is 14 residues long. Germline V gene sequence: CDR1 SQVTM, CDR2 ANQGSEA. With 5 bases clipped from V and 4 bases from J, the junction kept 9 bases outside the gene matches. CDR3 bases: TGCAGCGTTCCGGTGGGGGCGGGAGGGTACGAGCAGTACTTC. It translates to CSVPVGAGGYEQYF.

The V call is TRBV29-1, the J call TRBJ2-1; 9 bases fit TRBD2. This CDR3 comprises 14 residues. With 5 bases clipped from V and 8 bases from J, the junction kept 10 bases outside the gene matches. Germline V gives CDR1 SQVTM, CDR2 ANQGSEA. CDR3 bases: TGCAGCGTTCATCTAGCGGGAATACCCCATGAGCAGTTCTTC. The encoded protein is CSVHLAGIPHEQFF.

The chain uses TRBV27 and TRBJ2-3, with D perhaps matching TRBD2 (5 bases). The germline gives CDR1 MNHEY, CDR2 SMNVEV (reference sequence). V was pared by 10 bases and J by 5 bases, with 19 bases between. The CDR3 runs to 14 residues. The CDR3 reads CATTPGTAGDTQYF. For the CDR3, the DNA is TGTGCCACCACGCCAGGAACGGCGGGAGATACGCAGTATTTT.

The genes are TRBV9 and TRBJ1-2; D remains ambiguous. Germline CDR1 and CDR2: SGDLS and YYNGEE. Trimming stripped 0 bases from V and 2 bases from J, with 8 bases between. This CDR3 spans 14 amino acids. The CDR3 protein is CASSVATVNYGYTF. CDR3 DNA sequence: TGTGCCAGCAGCGTAGCAACAGTCAACTATGGCTACACCTTC.

The chain combines TRBV5-1 with TRBJ2-7; TRBD2 might be the D (6 bases). V lost 0 bases to trimming and J lost 0 bases, with 13 bases between them. CDR3 size: 16 residues. Germline CDR1 is SGHRS and CDR2 is YFSETQ. This CDR3 is CASSLAPGRRSYEQYF. The DNA for the CDR3 is TGCGCCAGCAGCTTGGCCCCAGGGAGGCGCTCCTACGAGCAGTACTTC.

The gene calls are TRBV28 and TRBJ2-3, with 10 bases that match TRBD1. Germline V gene data show CDR1 as MDHEN and CDR2 as SYDVKM. This CDR3 region has 14 residues. V shed 8 bases, J shed 3 bases, and the junction held 5 bases outside the gene matches. CDR3 loop: CASETGGLTDTQYF. Here the CDR3 DNA reads TGTGCCAGCGAGACAGGGGGCCTTACAGATACGCAGTATTTT. Together with reference TRBV28 and TRBJ2-3, the CDR3 gives the full variable domain: DVKVTQSSRYLVKRTGEKVFLECVQDMDHENMFWYRQDPGLGLRLIYFSYDVKMKEKGDIPEGYSVSREKKERFSLILESASTNQTSMYLCASETGGLTDTQYFGPGTRLTVL.

V gene TRBV10-1 combines with J gene TRBJ1-5, with D uncertain. From germline, CDR1 is WNHNN and CDR2 SYGVQD (reference sequence). This CDR3 is 15 amino acids long. The ends were cut back, 4 bases at V and 0 bases at J, with 10 bases in the middle. Here the CDR3 DNA reads TGCGCCAGCAGTGTGCCGAGATATAGCAATCAGCCCCAGCATTTT. Its translation: CASSVPRYSNQPQHF.

This chain joins TRBV28 and TRBJ1-4; 10 bases align to TRBD1. This CDR3 spans 14 amino acids. The junction had 4 bases not matched to a gene; V was cut back by 7 bases and J by 5 bases. Germline V gene lookup returns CDR1 MDHEN and CDR2 SYDVKM. The CDR3 DNA follows: TGTGCCAGCACCGACAGGGGGCAAAATGAAAAACTGTTTTTT. Its protein product is CASTDRGQNEKLFF.

V usage is TRBV7-3 and J usage is TRBJ2-2, with 8 bases aligning to TRBD1. The trim removed 1 base at V and 0 bases at J, leaving 1 base unmatched. The CDR3 has 16 residues. Germline CDR1 is SGHTA and CDR2 is FQGTGA. CDR3 amino acids: CASSLMGQANTGELFF. DNA for the CDR3: TGTGCCAGCAGCTTAATGGGACAGGCGAACACCGGGGAGCTGTTTTTT.

The V gene is TRBV7-9, the J gene TRBJ1-1; a weak D match, TRBD1 (6 bases). The CDR3 runs 12 residues. V was trimmed by 6 bases and J by 12 bases, leaving 17 bases between them. In germline, CDR1 is SEHNR, CDR2 FQNEAQ (reference sequence). The CDR3 sequence is CASSSGTRRPFF. Written as DNA, the CDR3 is TGTGCCAGCAGTTCTGGGACACGGCGGCCTTTCTTT. The full variable domain, its missing parts supplied by reference TRBV7-9 and TRBJ1-1, is DTGVSQNPRHKITKRGQNVTFRCDPISEHNRLYWYRQTLGQGPEFLTYFQNEAQLEKSRLLSDRFSAERPKGSFSTLEIQRTEQGDSAMYLCASSSGTRRPFFGQGTRLTVV.

The genes are TRBV4-3 and TRBJ1-6, with D maybe TRBD1 (6 bases). V lost 0 bases and J 10 bases, leaving 16 bases between the germline ends. CDR1 is LGHNA, CDR2 YSLEER, per germline. The CDR3 is 16 residues long. The CDR3 spells CASSQEPRGLVSPLHF. Written as DNA, the CDR3 is TGCGCCAGCAGCCAAGAGCCCAGGGGCCTCGTATCACCCCTCCACTTT.

As concerns this clone: This same CDR3 is encoded by further DNA sequences in the sample. The chain employs TRBV7-9 and TRBJ2-5, with TRBD1 identical over 11 bases. The germline gives CDR1 SEHNR, CDR2 FQNEAQ (reference sequence). The CDR3 consists of 15 residues. V trimming: 5 bases; J trimming: 5 bases; junction bases outside the gene matches: 7. The DNA for the CDR3 is TGTGCCAGCAGCACAGGGACAGGGGGACGGGAGACCCAGTACTTC. This sequence encodes CASSTGTGGRETQYF.

The chain combines TRBV7-2 with TRBJ2-2; weak D call: TRBD1 (5 bases). Trimming removed 0 bases at V and 0 bases at J, with 8 bases between. The germline gives CDR1 SGHTA, CDR2 FQGNSA. The CDR3 totals 16 residues. CDR3 sequence (DNA): TGTGCCAGCAGCTTAGCTTGGGGCTCGAACACCGGGGAGCTGTTTTTT. The encoded protein is CASSLAWGSNTGELFF.

This chain uses TRBV7-2 with TRBJ1-2; 8 bases map to TRBD1. CDR1 SGHTA and CDR2 FQGNSA come from the germline V gene. This CDR3 region has 16 residues. V dropped 0 bases and J dropped 4; count of bases not matched to a gene: 7. The CDR3 protein is CASSLALDRGVYGYTF. CDR3 nucleotides: TGTGCCAGCAGCTTAGCCCTCGACAGGGGCGTCTATGGCTACACCTTC.

The chain uses TRBV4-1 and TRBJ1-1, with no clear D. The CDR3 length is 15 residues. CDR1 is MGHRA, CDR2 YSYEKL, per germline. Deletions cut 3 bases from V and 0 bases from J, with 11 bases between. CDR3 coding DNA: TGCGCCAGCAGCCACCGGTGGGGAGTGAACACTGAAGCTTTCTTT. It translates to CASSHRWGVNTEAFF.

Concerning this clone itself: This same CDR3 is encoded by further DNA sequences in the sample. The J gene is TRBJ1-6, the V gene TRBV5-8; the match to TRBD1 covers 10 bases. CDR1 and CDR2 from the germline V gene are SGHTS and YDEGEE. Germline trimming cut 3 bases from V and 9 bases from J; bases unmatched to any gene: 6. The CDR3 has 15 residues. In DNA form, the CDR3 reads TGTGCCAGCAGCTGGAAGACAGGGGGCGGTTCACCCCTCCACTTT. It specifies CASSWKTGGGSPLHF.

The J gene is TRBJ2-7, the V gene TRBV19, with a possible D match to TRBD2 (5 bases). The CDR3 is 16 residues long. The germline CDR1 and CDR2 sequences are LNHDA and SQIVND (reference sequence). Trimming shortened V by 0 bases and J by 5 bases, and 17 bases separated the two germline ends. The CDR3 is CASSIDAGTPTDEQYF. As DNA, the CDR3 is TGTGCCAGTAGTATAGATGCGGGCACCCCCACGGACGAGCAGTACTTC.